The present T cell receptor beta chain was sequenced within a study of T cell repertoires in ileal Crohn's disease (dated by TCRdb to between 2018 and 2020). Study-wide context: Median disease duration was about eight years, and roughly 35% of patients were identified as active smokers at the time of surgery. Running in parallel with the study was a multicentre cohort set up to find predictors of early endoscopic recurrence following ileocolonic resection. TCR repertoire analysis was done in 55 to 70 Crohn's disease patients from a prospective multicentre cohort. Endoscopic postoperative recurrence was defined by a Rutgeerts score above i0. Postoperative therapy was given to about half of the patients, with thiopurines administered to over 10 patients and anti-TNF agents administered to around 19 patients. Every patient underwent surgery because of a complication, which was stricturing disease in 61% of cases and penetrating disease in about 39%. A total of around 170 mucosal samples from 60 or so patients were sequenced, collected from several sites on the surgical specimen as well as at postoperative endoscopy. M6 samples consisted of neoterminal ileum biopsies collected during postoperative colonoscopy. Study-wide findings and limitations: Compared with CD4 T cells, sorted CD8 T cells held more high-frequency clones, which suggests that the mucosal expansions were mostly CD8. Within the first year after surgery, the timing of postoperative endoscopy varied, and the median delay was 6.9 months. Endoscopic recurrence was found to be associated with higher high-frequency clone percentages at surgery, and recurrence was observed in all patients with clonality above 26.8% (18/57). A significantly higher proportion of clonal expansions was observed in active smokers at surgery than in non-smokers (approximately 26% vs 20%, p=0.02). Mucosal CD4 and CD8 T cells were sorted and sequenced only in a subgroup of patients, the size of which was not stated.

For commercial TCRB immunosequencing, approximately 480 nanograms of biopsy DNA were submitted for each sample. A two-step, amplification bias-controlled multiplex PCR was used by Adaptive Biotechnology to amplify CDR3 regions from genomic DNA. The first PCR used primers for every V and J gene segment; the second PCR added barcodes and Illumina adapters. CDR3 libraries were sequenced using an Illumina instrument. Turning to the authors' computational methods: Analysis combined the vendor-provided pipelines with custom analysis of raw data in R/Bioconductor under R version 3.3.0. Clonality, ranging from 0 to 1, was calculated as the inverse of the normalised Shannon entropy of all productive clones. High-frequency clones were defined as the share of the repertoire occupied by the top 100 clones, with only clones passing a 95% confidence test being retained. The Simpson index measured repertoire diversity, and the Morisita-Horn index measured overlap between samples. Sourced from immuneACCESS, this table was stored by TCRdb with only in-frame sequences that have V and J called. A share of the clones is absent; for the studies checked, an unresolved V gene accounts for under half, and the remainder has no known explanation. That table furnishes V, J and clone size, whereas the DNA furnished D and trimming. This sample gives approximately 7,200 clones in total; approximately 72% of them show up just once. The biggest ten clones account for roughly 10% of the sample.

The CDR3 contains 17 residues, cysteine and phenylalanine counted. Left in the record is the CDR3 DNA by itself, 51 bases read in frame from the first base. V is cut by 3 bases and J by 5 bases, and the space between the germline ends is 20 bases. Sequences MNHNS (CDR1) and SASEGT (CDR2) are obtained from the germline V gene. To note about this clone: The specificity of this receptor is unknown. No clone much larger than this one lies a single base away; base qualities are absent.

Per the publication, the time point label means: neoterminal ileum biopsy at postoperative endoscopy, about 6 months after surgery. Adults with ileal or ileocolonic Crohn's disease and an indication for ileocolonic resection were eligible for inclusion. Whole ileal mucosal biopsies were kept frozen at -80 degrees C prior to DNA extraction. Genomic DNA was extracted from frozen whole biopsies using a TRizol-based method and was quantified with a NanoDrop 2000 spectrophotometer. The source is an adult with Crohn's disease. The chain couples TRBV6-1 to TRBJ1-3; no D gene can be assigned with confidence. The sequenced material came from ileal tissue. The sequenced DNA: TGTGCCAGCAGTGATTGGGCGGAATCCCGGGGAAGAAACACCATATATTTT. The resulting protein is CASSDWAESRGRNTIYF.